The T cell receptor beta chain under discussion was sequenced for a study of post-analysis software for immune sequencing data. The CDR3 is 15 amino acids. V was trimmed by 2 bases and J by 2 bases, leaving 13 bases between them. Germline V CDR1 and CDR2: SGHRS, YFSETQ. On this clonotype itself: Its antigen is unidentified.

Unique molecular identifiers were present in the TCR beta cDNA libraries. TCRdb itself ran the PCR reads through MiXCR, one entry per CDR3 protein. The sample comprises about 620,000 distinct CDR3 sequences, about 40% of which are singletons, and more than 1.5% rests with the top ten. General study results and limits: Controls had lower frequencies than patients of five TRBV segments, which included TRBV5-6, TRBV5-1 and TRBV20-1.

The sequence came from a girl under 18 with multiple sclerosis. The sample taken for sequencing was blood. The chain uses TRBV5-1 and TRBJ1-2; D is perhaps TRBD1 (6 bases). The CDR3 loop reads CASSFAGALNYGYTF. The CDR3 DNA is TGCGCCAGCAGCTTCGCAGGGGCCCTCAACTATGGCTACACCTTC. Full variable domain (missing parts from reference TRBV5-1 and TRBJ1-2): KAGVTQTPRYLIKTRGQQVTLSCSPISGHRSVSWYQQTPGQGLQFLFEYFSETQRNKGNFPGRFSGRQFSNSRSEMNVSTLELGDSALYLCASSFAGALNYGYTFGSGTRLTVV.